This T cell receptor (beta chain) was sequenced in a study of CXCR3-negative and CXCR3-positive naive CD8 T cells. The germline V gene has CDR1 SQVTM and CDR2 ANQGSEA. The length of the CDR3 is 17 residues. The study made its TRB cDNA libraries by 5' RACE, adding UMI labels. TCRdb reanalyzed the 5' RACE reads, giving one entry per CDR3 protein sequence and no DNA. The table lists approximately 83,000 distinct CDR3 sequences. The sequencing input was naive CXCR3- CD8+ T cells from blood. Documented subset: CD45RO-CCR7+CD27+CD95- naive CD8+ T cells lacking CXCR3 (TNR3-). This clonotype was sampled from a human donor in good health. Some clones in this sample may be carry-over from other donors' samples. This chain connects TRBV29-1 to TRBJ2-3; TCRdb lists TRBD1, though no DNA is available to test this call. CDR3 sequence reads: CSVGGRDAGTLEDTQYF.